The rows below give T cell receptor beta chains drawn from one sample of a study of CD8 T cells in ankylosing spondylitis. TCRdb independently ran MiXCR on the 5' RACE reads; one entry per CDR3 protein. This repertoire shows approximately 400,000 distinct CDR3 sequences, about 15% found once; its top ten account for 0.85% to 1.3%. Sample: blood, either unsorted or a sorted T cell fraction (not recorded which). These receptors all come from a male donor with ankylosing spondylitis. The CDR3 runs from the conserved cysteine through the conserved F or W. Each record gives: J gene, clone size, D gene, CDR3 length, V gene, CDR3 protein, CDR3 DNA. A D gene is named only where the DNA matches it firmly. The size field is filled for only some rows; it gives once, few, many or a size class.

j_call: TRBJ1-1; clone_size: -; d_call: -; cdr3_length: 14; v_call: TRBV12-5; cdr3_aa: CASGPRGPRDEAFF; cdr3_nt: TGTGCTAGTGGTCCGCGAGGACCGAGAGATGAAGCTTTCTTT
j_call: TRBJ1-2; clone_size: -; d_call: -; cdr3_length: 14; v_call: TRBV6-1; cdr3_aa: CASRRTGMDYGYTF; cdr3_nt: TGTGCCAGCAGAAGAACAGGGATGGACTATGGCTACACCTTC
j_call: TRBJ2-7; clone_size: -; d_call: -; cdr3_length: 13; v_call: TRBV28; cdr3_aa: CASSYRPRYEQYF; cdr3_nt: TGTGCCAGCAGTTATCGGCCGAGGTACGAGCAGTACTTC
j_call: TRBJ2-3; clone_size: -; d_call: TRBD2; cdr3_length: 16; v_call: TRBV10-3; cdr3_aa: CAISGPSGGITDTQYF; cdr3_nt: TGTGCCATCAGTGGGCCTAGCGGGGGGATCACAGATACGCAGTATTTT
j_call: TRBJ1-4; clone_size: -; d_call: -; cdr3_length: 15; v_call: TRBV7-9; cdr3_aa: CASSAGDVTNEKLFF; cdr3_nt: TGTGCCAGCAGCGCAGGTGACGTGACTAATGAAAAACTGTTTTTT
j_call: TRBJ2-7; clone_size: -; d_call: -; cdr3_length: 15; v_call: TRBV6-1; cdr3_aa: CASSPDLRAHYEQYF; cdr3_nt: TGTGCCAGCAGTCCTGACCTCCGGGCCCACTACGAGCAGTACTTC
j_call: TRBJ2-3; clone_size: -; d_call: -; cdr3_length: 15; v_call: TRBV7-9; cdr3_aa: CASSPPSSYTDTQYF; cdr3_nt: TGTGCCAGCAGCCCCCCCTCCAGTTACACAGATACGCAGTATTTT
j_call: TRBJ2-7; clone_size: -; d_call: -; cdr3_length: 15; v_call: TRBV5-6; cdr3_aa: CASSLARGASYEQYF; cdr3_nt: TGTGCCAGCAGCTTGGCCCGCGGGGCTTCCTACGAGCAGTACTTC
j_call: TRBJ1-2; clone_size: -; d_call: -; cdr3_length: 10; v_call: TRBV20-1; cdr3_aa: CSVGSSGYTF; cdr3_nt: TGCAGTGTAGGCTCCTCTGGCTACACCTTC
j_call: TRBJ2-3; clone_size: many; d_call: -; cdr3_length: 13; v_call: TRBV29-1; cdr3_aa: CSVDFGSTDTQYF; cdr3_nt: TGCAGCGTTGATTTTGGGAGCACAGATACGCAGTATTTT
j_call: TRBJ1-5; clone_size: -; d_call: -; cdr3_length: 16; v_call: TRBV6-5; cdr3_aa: CASSYSEGTGNQPQHF; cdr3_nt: TGTGCCAGCAGTTACTCTGAGGGTACGGGTAATCAGCCCCAGCATTTT
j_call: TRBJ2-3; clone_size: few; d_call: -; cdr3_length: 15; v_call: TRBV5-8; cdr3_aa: CASSLIGTSTDTQYF; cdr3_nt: TGTGCCAGCAGCTTGATAGGCACCAGCACAGATACGCAGTATTTT
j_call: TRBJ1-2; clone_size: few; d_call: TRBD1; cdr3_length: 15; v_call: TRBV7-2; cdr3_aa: CASSFKAGGIDGYTF; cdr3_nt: TGTGCCAGCAGCTTTAAGGCAGGGGGGATTGATGGCTACACCTTC
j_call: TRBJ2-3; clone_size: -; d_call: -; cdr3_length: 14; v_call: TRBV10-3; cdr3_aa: CAIREGGTGDTQYF; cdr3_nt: TGTGCCATCAGAGAAGGGGGGACCGGAGATACGCAGTATTTT
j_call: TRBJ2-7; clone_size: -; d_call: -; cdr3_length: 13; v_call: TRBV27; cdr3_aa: CASRKQGFYEQYF; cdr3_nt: TGTGCCAGCAGAAAACAGGGTTTCTACGAGCAGTACTTC
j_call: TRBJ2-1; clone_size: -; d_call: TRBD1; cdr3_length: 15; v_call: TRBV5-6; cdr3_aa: CASSLVEGAGNEQFF; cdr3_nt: TGTGCCAGCAGCTTGGTAGAGGGGGCGGGCAATGAGCAGTTCTTC
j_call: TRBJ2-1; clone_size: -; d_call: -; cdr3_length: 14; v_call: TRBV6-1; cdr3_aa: CASSAGTSYNEQFF; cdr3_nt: TGTGCCAGCAGTGCCGGGACGTCCTACAATGAGCAGTTCTTC
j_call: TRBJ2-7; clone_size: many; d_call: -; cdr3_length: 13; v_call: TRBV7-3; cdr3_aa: CASSRGSSYEQYF; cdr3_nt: TGTGCCAGCTCGAGGGGTTCCTCCTACGAGCAGTACTTC
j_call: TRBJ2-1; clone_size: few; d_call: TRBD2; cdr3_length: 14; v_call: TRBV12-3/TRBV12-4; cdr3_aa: CASRILAGGPSPFF; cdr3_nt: TGTGCCAGCAGAATACTAGCGGGGGGGCCCTCCCCGTTCTTC
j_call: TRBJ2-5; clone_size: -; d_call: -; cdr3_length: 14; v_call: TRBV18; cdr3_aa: CASSPAREGETQYF; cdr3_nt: TGTGCCAGCTCACCGGCCAGGGAAGGAGAGACCCAGTACTTC
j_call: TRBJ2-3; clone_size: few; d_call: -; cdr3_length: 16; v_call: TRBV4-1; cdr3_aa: CASSQDSQGNTDTQYF; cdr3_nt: TGCGCCAGCAGCCAAGATTCGCAGGGGAATACCGATACGCAGTATTTT
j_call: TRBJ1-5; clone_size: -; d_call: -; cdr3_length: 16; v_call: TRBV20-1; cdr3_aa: CSARAPEGGSNQPQHF; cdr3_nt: TGCAGTGCTAGAGCCCCGGAGGGGGGCAGCAATCAGCCCCAGCATTTT
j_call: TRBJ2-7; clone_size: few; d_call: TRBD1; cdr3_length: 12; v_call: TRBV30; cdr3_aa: CAWGTGIDEQYF; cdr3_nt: TGTGCCTGGGGGACAGGGATCGACGAGCAGTACTTC
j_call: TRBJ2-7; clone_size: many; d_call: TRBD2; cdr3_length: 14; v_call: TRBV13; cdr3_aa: CASSVWGLASEQYF; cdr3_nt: TGTGCCAGCAGCGTCTGGGGACTAGCATCAGAGCAGTACTTC
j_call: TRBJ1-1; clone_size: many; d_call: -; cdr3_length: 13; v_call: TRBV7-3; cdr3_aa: CASSFRWDTEAFF; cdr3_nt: TGTGCCAGCAGCTTTCGTTGGGATACTGAAGCTTTCTTT
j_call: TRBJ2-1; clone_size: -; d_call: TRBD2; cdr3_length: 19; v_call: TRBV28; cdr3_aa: CASSLRSFREGGSRNEQFF; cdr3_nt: TGTGCCAGCAGTTTAAGGTCTTTCCGGGAGGGTGGTTCGCGGAATGAGCAGTTCTTC
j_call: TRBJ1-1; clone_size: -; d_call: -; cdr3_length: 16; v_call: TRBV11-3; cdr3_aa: CASSSPPGESNTEAFF; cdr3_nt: TGTGCCAGCAGCTCCCCTCCCGGAGAATCAAACACTGAAGCTTTCTTT
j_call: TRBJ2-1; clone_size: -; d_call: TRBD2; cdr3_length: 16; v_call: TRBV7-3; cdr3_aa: CASSPRPGLAGSEQFF; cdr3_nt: TGTGCCAGCAGCCCAAGGCCCGGACTAGCGGGAAGTGAGCAGTTCTTC
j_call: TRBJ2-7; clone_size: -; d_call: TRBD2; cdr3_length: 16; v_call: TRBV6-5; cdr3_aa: CASSYSSGRSSYEQYF; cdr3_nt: TGTGCCAGCAGTTACTCGAGCGGGAGAAGCTCCTACGAGCAGTACTTC
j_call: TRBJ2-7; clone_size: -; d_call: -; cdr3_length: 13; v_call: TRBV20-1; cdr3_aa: CSARVAGQYEQYF; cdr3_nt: TGCAGTGCTAGAGTTGCGGGACAATACGAGCAGTACTTC
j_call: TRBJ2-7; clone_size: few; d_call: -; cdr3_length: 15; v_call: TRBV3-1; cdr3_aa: CASSPSVAGLGEQYF; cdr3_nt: TGTGCCAGCAGCCCGAGTGTTGCGGGGCTGGGCGAGCAGTACTTC
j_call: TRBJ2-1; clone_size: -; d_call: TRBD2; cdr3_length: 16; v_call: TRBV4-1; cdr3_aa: CASSQEALAGRNEQFF; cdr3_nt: TGCGCCAGCAGCCAAGAGGCATTAGCGGGCCGGAATGAGCAGTTCTTC
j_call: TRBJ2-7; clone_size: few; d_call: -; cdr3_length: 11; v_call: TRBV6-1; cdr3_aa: CATLGSYEQYF; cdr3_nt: TGTGCCACCCTCGGGTCGTACGAGCAGTACTTC
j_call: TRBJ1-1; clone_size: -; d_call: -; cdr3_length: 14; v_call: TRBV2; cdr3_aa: CASSRELMNTEAFF; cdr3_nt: TGTGCCAGCAGTAGGGAGTTAATGAACACTGAAGCTTTCTTT
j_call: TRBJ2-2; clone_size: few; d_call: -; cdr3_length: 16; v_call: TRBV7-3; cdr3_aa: CASSLWGTANTGELFF; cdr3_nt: TGTGCCAGCAGCTTATGGGGGACCGCGAACACCGGGGAGCTGTTTTTT
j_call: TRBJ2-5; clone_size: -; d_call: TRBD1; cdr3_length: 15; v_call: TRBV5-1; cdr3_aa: CASSLTGGEQETQYF; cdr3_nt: TGCGCCAGCAGCTTGACAGGGGGCGAGCAAGAGACCCAGTACTTC
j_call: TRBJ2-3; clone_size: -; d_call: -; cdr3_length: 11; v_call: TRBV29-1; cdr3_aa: CSVGTQDTQYF; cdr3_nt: TGCAGCGTTGGGACCCAAGATACGCAGTATTTT
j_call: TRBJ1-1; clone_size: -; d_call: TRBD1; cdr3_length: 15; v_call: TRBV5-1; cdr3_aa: CASRPSTGGETEAFF; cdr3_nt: TGCGCCAGCAGACCATCGACAGGGGGCGAAACTGAAGCTTTCTTT
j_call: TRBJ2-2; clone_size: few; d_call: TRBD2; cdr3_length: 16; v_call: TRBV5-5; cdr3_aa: CASSLEASGNTGELFF; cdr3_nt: TGTGCCAGCAGCTTGGAGGCTAGCGGCAACACCGGGGAGCTGTTTTTT
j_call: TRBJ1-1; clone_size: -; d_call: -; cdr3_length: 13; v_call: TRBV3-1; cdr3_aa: CASSQDRPSGGFF; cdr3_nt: TGTGCCAGCAGCCAAGATAGGCCCTCTGGGGGTTTCTTT
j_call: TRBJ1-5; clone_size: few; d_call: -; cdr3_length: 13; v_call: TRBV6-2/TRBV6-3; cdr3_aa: CASSYRAYQPQHF; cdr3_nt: TGTGCCAGCAGTTACCGGGCCTATCAGCCCCAGCATTTT
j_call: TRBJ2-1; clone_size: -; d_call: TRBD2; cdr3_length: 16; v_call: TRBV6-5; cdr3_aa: CASSYGLAGMLDEQFF; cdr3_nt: TGTGCCAGCAGTTACGGGCTAGCGGGTATGCTGGATGAGCAGTTCTTC
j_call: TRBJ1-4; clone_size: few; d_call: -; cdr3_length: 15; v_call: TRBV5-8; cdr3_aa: CASSYDGGVNEKLFF; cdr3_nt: TGTGCCAGCAGCTACGACGGAGGGGTAAATGAAAAACTGTTTTTT